The 8 T cell receptor beta chains in this list originate from one sample, sequenced in a study of cytomegalovirus exposure and HLA in healthy donors (dated 2017 in TCRdb). Library method: the immunoSEQ multiplex PCR assay. For the multiplex PCR, a mixture combining 60 forward primers for TCR Vbeta segments and 13 reverse primers for TCR Jbeta segments was used. What TCRdb holds here is the immuneACCESS table cut down to in-frame rearrangements. Part of the clones is not present; checked against another copy, under half of the missing clones reflect an unresolved V gene, and the others are unexplained. This sample comprises 140,000 to 150,000 clones, under 85% of them detected only once. About 6.9% of the sample lies in the top ten. The sequenced material came from PBMCs. The receptors were sampled from a woman aged 40 to 50 in good health and CMV-seropositive.

In DNA, the CDR3 is TGTGCCAGCAGCTTTGACTTGAAAGAGACCCAGTACTTC. Amino acid sequence: CASSFDLKETQYF. The chain employs TRBV7-2 and TRBJ2-5; no firm D call. CDR3 length: 13 residues. Germline loops: CDR1 SGHTA, CDR2 FQGNSA. With 3 bases removed from V and 3 bases from J, the gap between germline ends came to 8 bases.

The V and J genes are TRBV27 and TRBJ2-3, with 11 bases that match TRBD2. Germline values: CDR1 MNHEY, CDR2 SMNVEV (reference sequence). J was trimmed by 4 bases and V by 4 bases; bases with no gene match: 16. The CDR3 runs to 19 residues. DNA for the CDR3: TGTGCCAGCAGTTATATCGGTCCTAGCGGGGGGCCCAGCCCAGATACGCAGTATTTT. Protein: CASSYIGPSGGPSPDTQYF.

This chain joins TRBV7-2 and TRBJ1-4, with a weak D call TRBD1 (5 bases). V gave up 5 bases and J gave up 0 bases, with 10 bases separating them. This CDR3 comprises 15 residues. In germline, CDR1 is SGHTA, CDR2 FQGNSA. The CDR3 DNA follows: TGTGCCAGCAGCCCCCGGGGGACAACTAATGAAAAACTGTTTTTT. Its protein is CASSPRGTTNEKLFF.

The chain recombines TRBV9 with TRBJ2-2; 7 bases are shared with TRBD2. Losses at the gene ends were 0 bases for V and 7 bases for J; bases not matched to a gene: 6. CDR3 size: 15 residues. CDR1 and CDR2 from the germline V gene are SGDLS and YYNGEE. The CDR3 is CASSVGGGEYGELFF. DNA of the CDR3: TGTGCCAGCAGCGTAGGGGGAGGGGAATACGGGGAGCTGTTTTTT. Full variable domain (remainder filled in from reference TRBV9 and TRBJ2-2): DSGVTQTPKHLITATGQRVTLRCSPRSGDLSVYWYQQSLDQGLQFLIQYYNGEERAKGNILERFSAQQFPDLHSELNLSSLELGDSALYFCASSVGGGEYGELFFGEGSRLTVL.

The chain joins TRBV28 to TRBJ1-1; D gene uncertain. Germline V gives CDR1 MDHEN, CDR2 SYDVKM. CDR3 length: 12 residues. V lost 5 bases and J lost 9, with 13 bases in between. The CDR3 DNA sequence: TGTGCCAGCAGTCCTTACCGCGGAAAAGCTTTCTTT. As protein: CASSPYRGKAFF.

This clone was seen only once. The rearrangement joins TRBV19 to TRBJ1-6, with 9 bases identical to TRBD1. The CDR3 spans 16 residues. Germline V gene sequence: CDR1 LNHDA, CDR2 SQIVND (reference sequence). Trimming removed 6 bases from V and 4 bases from J; junction bases left unmatched: 7. This CDR3 is CASSPGQGRYNSPLHF. As DNA, the CDR3 is TGTGCCAGTAGCCCGGGACAGGGCCGTTATAATTCACCCCTCCACTTT.

The chain combines TRBV6-6 with TRBJ1-1, with D possibly matching TRBD1 (5 bases). This CDR3 spans 13 amino acids. Germline values: CDR1 MNHNY, CDR2 SVGAGI (reference sequence). Between the trimmed V and J ends, which lost 2 bases and 4 bases, there was a span of 8 bases. The CDR3 coding sequence is TGTGCCAGCAGTTACGGGCAGGGCACTGAAGCTTTCTTT. Its protein is CASSYGQGTEAFF.

The V call is TRBV15, the J call TRBJ1-5, with D perhaps TRBD1 (5 bases). Trimming took 0 bases from V and 8 from J, leaving 8 bases between them. This CDR3 is 13 amino acids long. Germline V CDR1 and CDR2: LNHNV, YYDKDF (reference sequence). CDR3 amino acids: CATSRDGGKPQHF. Written as DNA, the CDR3 is TGTGCCACCAGCAGAGACGGGGGTAAGCCCCAGCATTTT.